This T cell receptor beta chain derives from a study of blood T cell repertoires in COVID-19 (dated by TCRdb to the early 2020s). About the investigation overall: Collaborator samples came from the United States, Italy and Spain and covered acute and convalescent phases of COVID-19. A freely available public database, intended as a resource for researchers studying the immune response to SARS-CoV-2, is where the repertoires were released. Subjects who had been exposed to COVID-19, were actively infected with it, or had recovered from it provided the deeply sampled blood TCRbeta repertoires that made up the dataset. The samples were drawn from two sources: the first 160 participants of the ongoing ImmuneRACE study, and 1,000 to 1,500 subjects contributed by 6 global collaborators. Where HLA class I and class II types were available, the types were taken from metadata supplied by the sample provider, not from assay-based typing. Sample metadata almost always included a de-identified subject ID, COVID-19 status, age in years and sex. The material from the prospective study consisted of cDNA or gDNA derived from T cells, B-cell-depleted T cells, or PBMCs.

Enrolling through a virtual design, the prospective study's participants ranged in age from about 18 to 89 years and lived across 24 United States geographic areas. In the prospective study, cohorts were assigned on the basis of participant-reported clinical history obtained from a screening survey and a study questionnaire. Each participant in the prospective study had whole blood, serum and a nasopharyngeal or oropharyngeal swab collected by mobile phlebotomists. Additional blood draws and questionnaires over a 2-month period could optionally be provided by prospective study participants. Prospective study blood samples were shipped either frozen or at room temperature before DNA extraction. Details on this clone: Its antigen target is currently unknown. Base qualities are not provided; no much larger clone lies one nucleotide away.

Overall study results and their limits: Clinical and demographic metadata were provided uncurated, with the amount varying by source and participant.

TCRbeta CDR3 regions were amplified from genomic DNA using the immunoSEQ Assay, a bias-controlled multiplex PCR. Concerning the study's data processing: The number of nucleated cells in each sample was estimated by amplification of reference gene primers within the assay. To quantify the absolute abundance of each unique TCRbeta CDR3 rearrangement, sequence reads were collapsed and filtered. Productive Simpson clonality was computed per sample as the square root of Simpson's diversity index over productive rearrangements. TCRdb holds this immuneACCESS table with in-frame rearrangements only. Some clones are missing; in checked studies, unresolved V genes explain under half, and the rest has no known cause. That table gives V, J and clone size, and the DNA gave D and trimming. The sample table shows some 190,000 clones, and about 84% are seen once. The top ten clones comprise roughly 4.3% of the sample.

What was sequenced was PBMCs or T cells enriched from blood (not recorded which). This TCR came from a man aged 30 to 39 with acute COVID-19.

The base sequence is TGTGCCAGCAGCGCCACCCCTGGACAGGGAATCTACGAGCAGTACTTC. This is translated as CASSATPGQGIYEQYF. The chain is encoded by TRBV7-9 joined to TRBJ2-7; 8 nucleotides in the junction match TRBD1. CDR1 and CDR2 (SEHNR, FQNEAQ) derive from the germline V gene (reference sequence). Counted from cysteine to phenylalanine, this CDR3 has 16 amino acids. The retained sequence is limited to the CDR3, 48 bases, with the frame set at the first base. The germline V end is reduced by 5 bases and the J end by 3 bases; junction bases left unmatched: 12.